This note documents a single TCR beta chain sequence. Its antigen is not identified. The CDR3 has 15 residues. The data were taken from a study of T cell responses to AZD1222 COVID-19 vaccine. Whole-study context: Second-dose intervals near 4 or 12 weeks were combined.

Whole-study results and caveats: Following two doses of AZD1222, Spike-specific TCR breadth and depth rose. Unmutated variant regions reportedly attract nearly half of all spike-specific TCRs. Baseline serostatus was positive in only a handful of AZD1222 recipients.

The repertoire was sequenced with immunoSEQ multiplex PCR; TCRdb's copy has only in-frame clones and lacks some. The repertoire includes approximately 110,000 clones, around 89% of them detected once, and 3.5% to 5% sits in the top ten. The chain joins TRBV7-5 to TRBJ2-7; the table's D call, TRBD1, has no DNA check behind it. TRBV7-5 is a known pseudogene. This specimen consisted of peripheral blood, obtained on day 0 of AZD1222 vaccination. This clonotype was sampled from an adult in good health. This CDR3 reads CARSLNTGGRYEQYF. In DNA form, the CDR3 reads TGTGCCAGAAGCTTAAACACAGGGGGCAGGTACGAGCAGTACTTC.